This T cell receptor beta chain is drawn from a study of CD8+ T cells in alopecia areata. About the study: The protocol delivered tofacitinib for 6 to 18 months, then withdrew it for 6 months. Whole-study findings and limits: Mice gave a clearer picture of TCR sharing than patients did, possibly for HLA-related reasons.

Following RNA extraction, reverse transcription yielded cDNA that acted as the sequencing template. Sequenced by immunoSEQ multiplex PCR; TCRdb stores in-frame clones only, minus some. The sample gives about 140,000 clones, about 85% of which show up once; around 14% is in the top ten. Treatment: oral pan-JAK inhibitor, 5-10 mg twice daily. In regard to this clone: The antigen is undetermined.

CDR1 SGHRS and CDR2 YFSETQ come from the germline V gene. This CDR3 region has 15 residues. The V and J ends lost 1 base and 4 bases, in that order; junction bases with no gene match: 4. The source was CD8+ T cells sorted from blood, collected at week 4, from a patient treated with tofacitinib. The chain uses TRBV5-1 and TRBJ2-1, with TRBD2 matching 8 bases. This clonotype was obtained from a human donor with alopecia areata. The CDR3, as DNA: TGCGCCAGCAGCTTGTTGGGACTAGTGTACAATGAGCAGTTCTTC. It yields the protein CASSLLGLVYNEQFF.